A single sample gave rise to the 15 T cell receptor beta chains below, sequenced in a study of shared clonotypes between healthy human individuals. The table came from immunoSEQ multiplex PCR; TCRdb's copy has only in-frame clones and leaves some out. This table has 2,500,000 or so clones, 93% appearing once. The sample consisted of naive CD4+ T cells from PBMCs. Subset in this sample: CD45RA+ positively selected. The receptors derive from a man between 18 and 29 years old in good health. Some clones in this sample may be carry-over from other donors' samples.

The chain links TRBV4-1 to TRBJ2-4; the D is unclear. The germline V gene encodes CDR1 MGHRA and CDR2 YSYEKL. CDR3 size: 14 residues. The ends were cut back, 0 bases at V and 7 bases at J, with 10 bases in the middle. DNA of the CDR3: TGCGCCAGCAGCCAAGATGGACGCTTGAACATTCAGTACTTC. As protein: CASSQDGRLNIQYF.

The rearrangement links TRBV11-3 to TRBJ2-1; 9 bases line up with TRBD2. The CDR3 has 14 residues. V trimming: 5 bases; J trimming: 5 bases; junction bases outside the gene matches: 4. Per the germline V gene, CDR1 is SGHNT and CDR2 is YENEEA. CDR3: CASSAGTSNNEQFF. The CDR3 nucleotides are TGTGCCAGCAGCGCCGGGACTAGCAACAATGAGCAGTTCTTC.

The CDR3 loop is CASSERGGRIFEQYF. CDR3 DNA sequence: TGTGCCAGCAGTGAACGGGGAGGGAGGATCTTCGAGCAGTACTTC. V usage is TRBV6-1 and J usage is TRBJ2-7; 7 bases match TRBD2. J lost 6 bases, V lost 2 bases, and 10 bases had no gene match. Germline V gene sequence: CDR1 MNHNS, CDR2 SASEGT. The length of the CDR3 is 15 residues.

The CDR3 region is CASSIGRGRRNEQYF. CDR3 DNA sequence: TGTGCCAGTAGTATTGGCCGGGGGCGAAGGAACGAGCAGTACTTC. The rearrangement uses TRBV19 and TRBJ2-7; D is perhaps TRBD1 or TRBD2 (6 bases each). Trimming cost V 3 bases and J 5 bases, with 17 bases left between them. Germline V lookup: CDR1 LNHDA, CDR2 SQIVND (reference sequence). CDR3 length: 15 amino acids.

The chain uses TRBV5-1 and TRBJ2-1; D tentatively reads TRBD1 or TRBD2 (6 bases each). Trimming stripped 6 bases from V and 2 bases from J, with 18 bases between. Germline assignment: CDR1 SGHRS and CDR2 YFSETQ. CDR3 length equals 16 residues. The CDR3 protein is CASTPDGGRPYNEQFF. CDR3 bases: TGCGCCAGCACCCCCGACGGGGGCAGGCCCTACAATGAGCAGTTCTTC.

The chain uses TRBV7-2 and TRBJ1-3; 10 nucleotides match TRBD1. The V gene end was trimmed by 2 bases and the J gene end by 0 bases; junction bases not matched to a gene: 7. This CDR3 region has 18 residues. Per germline, CDR1 SGHTA and CDR2 FQGNSA. The CDR3 DNA reads TGTGCCAGCAGCTTATTAGGGACAGGGGCCAGCTCTGGAAACACCATATATTTT. Its protein is CASSLLGTGASSGNTIYF.

The chain employs TRBV7-8 and TRBJ1-5, with TRBD1 matching 8 bases. This CDR3 spans 19 amino acids. V shed 1 base and J 1 base; nucleotides not matched to a gene: 12. In germline, CDR1 is SGHVS, CDR2 FQNEAQ. The CDR3 coding sequence is TGTGCCAGCAGCTTAGTTCCAGGGGGCGGATGGGGGAGCAATCAGCCCCAGCATTTT. This sequence encodes CASSLVPGGGWGSNQPQHF.

A word on this clone: Other DNA sequences in this specimen translate into the identical CDR3. The V gene is TRBV19, the J gene TRBJ1-1; D possibly corresponds to TRBD1 (5 bases). Trimming took 4 bases from V and 3 from J, leaving 6 bases between them. Germline values: CDR1 LNHDA, CDR2 SQIVND (reference sequence). The CDR3 sequence is 12 residues long. This chain's CDR3 is CASSRGHTEAFF. For the CDR3, the DNA is TGTGCCAGTAGTAGGGGCCACACTGAAGCTTTCTTT.

The chain links TRBV5-1 to TRBJ1-6; D is perhaps TRBD1 (5 bases). This CDR3 region has 15 residues. Trimming took 2 bases from V and 5 from J, leaving 11 bases between them. Germline assignment: CDR1 SGHRS and CDR2 YFSETQ. Here the CDR3 DNA reads TGCGCCAGCAGCTTTGCTAGGGGCGATAATTCACCCCTCCACTTT. Protein: CASSFARGDNSPLHF.

The rearrangement links TRBV11-2 to TRBJ2-2; 8 bases map to TRBD2. The CDR3 is made up of 17 amino acids. Germline assignment: CDR1 SGHAT and CDR2 FQNNGV. The V segment lost 5 bases and the J segment 6 bases; nucleotides outside the gene matches: 14. The CDR3 loop is CASSPKWGGRPPGELFF. The CDR3, as DNA: TGTGCCAGCAGCCCTAAGTGGGGCGGGAGGCCCCCCGGGGAGCTGTTTTTT.

Regarding this clone: This sample also contains other DNA sequences that code for the same CDR3. CDR3 protein: CAWSVNSGNTIYF. CDR3 coding DNA: TGTGCCTGGAGTGTGAATTCTGGAAACACCATATATTTT. The rearrangement uses TRBV30 and TRBJ1-3; D is undetermined. Germline CDR1 and CDR2: GTSNPN and SVGIG (reference sequence). With 0 bases removed from V and 1 base from J, the gap between germline ends came to 4 bases. This CDR3 region has 13 residues. Filled out from reference TRBV30 and TRBJ1-3, the complete variable domain reads SQTIHQWPATLVQPVGSPLSLECTVEGTSNPNLYWYRQAAGRGLQLLFYSVGIGQISSEVPQNLSASRPQDRQFILSSKKLLLSDSGFYLCAWSVNSGNTIYFGEGSWLTVV.

A few counts support this clone. V and J are TRBV5-1 and TRBJ1-5, with D possibly matching TRBD1 (5 bases). The ends were cut back, 0 bases at V and 7 bases at J, with 11 bases in the middle. CDR1 is SGHRS, CDR2 YFSETQ, per germline. This CDR3 spans 14 amino acids. The DNA for the CDR3 is TGCGCCAGCAGCTTGGGTGCAGGGAAGCAGCCCCAGCATTTT. This encodes CASSLGAGKQPQHF.

The V call is TRBV4-1, the J call TRBJ1-1; D is uncertain. The CDR3 has 17 residues. In germline, CDR1 is MGHRA, CDR2 YSYEKL. The V and J ends lost 5 bases and 1 base respectively, with 20 bases between them. In DNA form, the CDR3 reads TGCGCCAGCAGCAAATCCCAGCTCAGGAAATCGAACACTGAAGCTTTCTTT. Protein sequence: CASSKSQLRKSNTEAFF.

V is TRBV5-6 and J is TRBJ2-7; TRBD2 agrees at 8 bases. CDR1 SGHDT and CDR2 YYEEEE come from the germline V gene. With V trimmed by 0 bases and J by 10 bases, 6 bases remained unmatched. The CDR3 consists of 13 residues. CDR3 DNA sequence: TGTGCCAGCAGCTTGGGTAGAGCGGGAGCTCAGTACTTC. It translates to CASSLGRAGAQYF.

Concerning this clone: Additional DNA sequences in this sample encode the identical CDR3. The chain is built from TRBV29-1 and TRBJ1-4, with D possibly being TRBD1 (5 bases). This CDR3 has 13 residues. Between the trimmed V and J ends, which lost 1 base and 4 bases, there was a span of 7 bases. Per germline, CDR1 SQVTM and CDR2 ANQGSEA. The CDR3 sequence is CSVEGGDNEKLFF. The CDR3 DNA reads as TGCAGCGTTGAAGGAGGGGATAATGAAAAACTGTTTTTT.